These 25 T cell receptor beta chains came from one sample sequenced in a study of blood T cell repertoires in COVID-19. Repertoires were generated with immunoSEQ multiplex PCR, while TCRdb's copy carries only in-frame clones and drops some. The table has fewer than 350,000 clones, approximately 89% seen once. The sample consisted of PBMCs or T cells enriched from blood (not recorded which). Receptors were obtained from a man aged 35 to 55 who had been exposed to COVID-19.

The V gene is TRBV7-3, the J gene TRBJ2-7; 14 nucleotides line up with TRBD2. CDR1 SGHTA and CDR2 FQGTGA come from the germline V gene. Trimming removed 6 bases from V and 3 bases from J; junction bases left unmatched: 1. There are 14 residues in the CDR3. The CDR3 nucleotides are TGTGCCAGCAGTGGGACTAGCGGGAGCTACGAGCAGTACTTC. It is translated as CASSGTSGSYEQYF.

V is TRBV30 and J is TRBJ1-2; TRBD1 matches 9 bases. CDR3 size: 12 residues. Per the germline V gene, CDR1 is GTSNPN and CDR2 is SVGIG (reference sequence). V was clipped by 3 bases and J by 4 bases; unmatched bases: 0. The CDR3 coding sequence is TGTGCCTGGAGGACAGGGGGCTATGGCTACACCTTC. This sequence encodes CAWRTGGYGYTF.

The rearrangement uses TRBV7-6 and TRBJ2-2, with 7 bases matching TRBD2. Germline V lookup: CDR1 SGHVS, CDR2 FNYEAQ. The CDR3 has 18 residues. Trimming cost V 0 bases and J 6 bases; bases outside gene matches: 13. CDR3 nucleotides: TGTGCCAGCAGCTTAGCTTCGTTGGCTAGCGGACACCCCGGGGAGCTGTTTTTT. Amino acid sequence: CASSLASLASGHPGELFF.

The chain employs TRBV29-1 and TRBJ1-2; 10 bases map to TRBD1. Trimming took 0 bases from V and 7 from J; bases not matched to a gene: 8. Germline V lookup: CDR1 SQVTM, CDR2 ANQGSEA. The length of the CDR3 is 15 residues. The CDR3, as DNA: TGCAGCGTTGAAGACCTCGGGACAGGGGATCGTGGCTACACCTTC. Amino acid sequence: CSVEDLGTGDRGYTF.

V gene TRBV25-1 combines with J gene TRBJ1-4, with 10 nucleotides matching TRBD1. Trimming at V came to 1 base and at J to 8 bases, leaving 4 bases not matched to a gene. The length of the CDR3 is 15 residues. The germline V gene has CDR1 MGHDK and CDR2 SYGVNS. CDR3 DNA: TGTGCCAGCAGTGAATTTGGGGACAGGGGCGAAAAACTGTTTTTT. This codes for CASSEFGDRGEKLFF.

The chain uses TRBV2 and TRBJ2-1; D uncertain. The CDR3 consists of 11 residues. The germline CDR1 and CDR2 sequences are SNHLY and FYNNEI. V lost 5 bases to trimming and J lost 7 bases, with 6 bases between them. For the CDR3, the DNA is TGTGCCAGCAGTCCAATGAATGAGCAGTTCTTC. This encodes CASSPMNEQFF.

V is TRBV28 and J is TRBJ2-7; TRBD2 agrees at 12 bases. Germline CDR1 is MDHEN and CDR2 is SYDVKM. The CDR3 is 15 amino acids. Germline trimming cut 6 bases from V and 4 bases from J; bases unmatched to any gene: 7. The CDR3: CASRSSGRARYEQYF. The CDR3 nucleotides are TGTGCCAGCAGATCTAGCGGGAGGGCCAGGTACGAGCAGTACTTC.

The chain uses TRBV28 and TRBJ2-1; no clear D gene. This CDR3 is built from 13 residues. The germline V and J ends were trimmed by 7 bases and 0 bases, with 7 bases remaining between them. Germline CDR1 reads MDHEN; CDR2 reads SYDVKM. This chain's CDR3 is CASKESSYNEQFF. The CDR3 bases are TGTGCCAGCAAGGAGAGCTCCTACAATGAGCAGTTCTTC.

The V call is TRBV4-1, the J call TRBJ1-5; D gene uncertain. There are 14 residues in the CDR3. The V and J ends lost 3 bases and 4 bases respectively, with 10 bases between them. Germline loops: CDR1 MGHRA, CDR2 YSYEKL. Here the CDR3 DNA reads TGCGCCAGCAGCCAGCCACAGAATAATCAGCCCCAGCATTTT. Residues: CASSQPQNNQPQHF.

This clone was counted only a few times. The chain is built from TRBV11-3 and TRBJ2-1; TRBD2 matches at 9 bases. Germline CDR1 reads SGHNT; CDR2 reads YENEEA. The CDR3 runs 13 residues. The V gene end was trimmed by 5 bases and the J gene end by 7 bases; junction bases not matched to a gene: 3. The CDR3, as DNA: TGTGCCAGCAGCCTAGCGGGAACTAATGAGCAGTTCTTC. Its protein is CASSLAGTNEQFF.

The rearrangement joins TRBV9 to TRBJ2-1; 11 nucleotides agree with TRBD2. CDR3 length: 15 residues. Trimming at V came to 4 bases and at J to 5 bases, leaving 5 bases not matched to a gene. Looked up from germline, CDR1 is SGDLS and CDR2 is YYNGEE. The CDR3 sequence: CASSILAGENNEQFF. The CDR3 DNA follows: TGTGCCAGCAGCATACTAGCGGGAGAGAACAATGAGCAGTTCTTC.

CDR3 protein: CASGLEFFMNTEAFF. Here the CDR3 DNA reads TGTGCTAGTGGTTTGGAATTTTTCATGAACACTGAAGCTTTCTTT. The chain couples TRBV12-5 to TRBJ1-1; D is unclear. Germline CDR1 LGHNT, CDR2 FRNRAP. CDR3 size: 15 residues. V gave up 1 base and J gave up 0 bases, with 9 bases separating them.

Of note for this clone: The sample has other DNA sequences that encode this CDR3 too. The chain links TRBV5-1 to TRBJ1-1, with TRBD1 as a possible D gene (5 bases). Germline V gene lookup returns CDR1 SGHRS and CDR2 YFSETQ. V lost 0 bases and J 4 bases, leaving 10 bases between the germline ends. The CDR3 is 14 residues long. CDR3 amino acids: CASSLVGGGTEAFF. As DNA, the CDR3 is TGCGCCAGCAGCTTGGTGGGGGGAGGCACTGAAGCTTTCTTT. The variable domain in full, completed from reference TRBV5-1 and TRBJ1-1, reads KAGVTQTPRYLIKTRGQQVTLSCSPISGHRSVSWYQQTPGQGLQFLFEYFSETQRNKGNFPGRFSGRQFSNSRSEMNVSTLELGDSALYLCASSLVGGGTEAFFGQGTRLTVV.

The chain is built from TRBV6-1 and TRBJ2-2; TRBD1 might be the D (5 bases). Germline CDR1 and CDR2: MNHNS and SASEGT. This CDR3 spans 17 amino acids. Trimming shortened V by 2 bases and J by 5 bases, and 18 bases separated the two germline ends. This chain's CDR3 is CASSENGYKRQTGELFF. CDR3 nucleotide sequence: TGTGCCAGCAGTGAAAACGGGTATAAGAGACAGACCGGGGAGCTGTTTTTT.

J is TRBJ2-2 and V is TRBV20-1; TRBD1 agrees at 9 bases. The CDR3 sequence is 15 residues long. Trimming took 3 bases from V and 7 from J; bases not matched to a gene: 9. The germline gives CDR1 DFQATT, CDR2 SNEGSKA (reference sequence). This CDR3 reads CSASPPDRGDGELFF. The CDR3 nucleotides are TGCAGTGCTAGTCCCCCAGACAGGGGGGACGGGGAGCTGTTTTTT.

This sequence joins TRBV7-9 and TRBJ1-6, with 7 bases aligning to TRBD1. Germline CDR1 SEHNR, CDR2 FQNEAQ (reference sequence). The CDR3 length is 15 residues. Trimming took 4 bases from V and 6 from J; bases not matched to a gene: 6. This CDR3 reads CASSSGGTVNSPLHF. DNA for the CDR3: TGTGCCAGCAGCTCCGGAGGGACAGTTAATTCACCCCTCCACTTT. The full variable domain, its missing parts supplied by reference TRBV7-9 and TRBJ1-6, is DTGVSQNPRHKITKRGQNVTFRCDPISEHNRLYWYRQTLGQGPEFLTYFQNEAQLEKSRLLSDRFSAERPKGSFSTLEIQRTEQGDSAMYLCASSSGGTVNSPLHFGNGTRLTVT.

The chain couples TRBV30 to TRBJ1-6, with TRBD1 as a possible D gene (5 bases). This CDR3 has 15 amino acids. The V end lost 3 bases, the J end lost 3 bases, and 12 bases lay between the germline ends. Per the germline V gene, CDR1 is GTSNPN and CDR2 is SVGIG (reference sequence). CDR3 DNA sequence: TGTGCCTGGAGCCTAGTTCAGGGCTATAATTCACCCCTCCACTTT. It codes for CAWSLVQGYNSPLHF.

This clone has just one count. The gene calls are TRBV20-1 and TRBJ1-1; the D is unclear. CDR1 DFQATT and CDR2 SNEGSKA come from the germline V gene (reference sequence). This CDR3 has 11 residues. V lost 3 bases to trimming and J lost 8 bases, with 10 bases between them. The CDR3: CSASSGPEAFF. The CDR3 coding sequence is TGCAGTGCTAGTTCTGGGCCCGAAGCTTTCTTT.

This chain joins TRBV6-1 and TRBJ2-7; 11 positions agree with TRBD2. Germline values: CDR1 MNHNS, CDR2 SASEGT. This CDR3 is built from 16 residues. Trimming removed 2 bases from V and 4 bases from J; junction bases left unmatched: 7. The CDR3 protein is CASSESPGTSGYEQYF. For the CDR3, the DNA is TGTGCCAGCAGTGAAAGTCCCGGGACTAGCGGATACGAGCAGTACTTC.

The gene calls are TRBV19 and TRBJ1-1; D gene ambiguous. V gave up 4 bases and J gave up 7 bases, with 7 bases separating them. In germline, CDR1 is LNHDA, CDR2 SQIVND (reference sequence). The CDR3 totals 11 residues. This CDR3 is CASSSRSEAFF. The CDR3 DNA reads as TGTGCCAGTAGTAGTCGGAGTGAAGCTTTCTTT.

The V and J genes are TRBV7-9 and TRBJ1-1; 8 positions agree with TRBD1. The CDR3 has 13 amino acids. V gave up 1 base and J gave up 11 bases; unmatched junction bases: 6. The germline V gene encodes CDR1 SEHNR and CDR2 FQNEAQ (reference sequence). The CDR3 sequence: CASSLVEDREAFF. CDR3 nucleotides: TGTGCCAGCAGCTTAGTGGAGGACAGGGAGGCTTTCTTT.

J is TRBJ2-7 and V is TRBV19; 8 bases align to TRBD2. There are 15 residues in the CDR3. Germline V gives CDR1 LNHDA, CDR2 SQIVND (reference sequence). The junction had 7 bases not matched to a gene; V was cut back by 3 bases and J by 3 bases. The chain's CDR3 is CASSISSGRLYEQYF. In DNA form, the CDR3 reads TGTGCCAGTAGTATTTCCAGCGGGAGACTCTACGAGCAGTACTTC.

The V call is TRBV5-1, the J call TRBJ2-7; 7 positions agree with TRBD1. The trim removed 4 bases at V and 4 bases at J, leaving 14 bases unmatched. This CDR3 spans 16 amino acids. Germline-derived CDR1 and CDR2 are SGHRS and YFSETQ. CDR3 sequence reads: CASSVLPGQSEYEQYF. CDR3 DNA sequence: TGCGCCAGCAGCGTTCTACCGGGACAGTCAGAGTACGAGCAGTACTTC.

The gene calls are TRBV2 and TRBJ1-6; D ambiguous. V was trimmed by 6 bases and J by 0 bases, leaving 3 bases between them. The germline gives CDR1 SNHLY, CDR2 FYNNEI. The CDR3 covers 13 residues. The CDR3 sequence is CASSRSYNSPLHF. The CDR3 DNA follows: TGTGCCAGCAGCCGCTCCTATAATTCACCCCTCCACTTT.

V and J are TRBV19 and TRBJ1-5; TRBD1 agrees at 9 bases. Trimming cost V 6 bases and J 4 bases; bases outside gene matches: 7. The CDR3 extends over 15 amino acids. Germline CDR1 LNHDA, CDR2 SQIVND (reference sequence). Here the CDR3 reads CASRMPGQGNQPQHF. The CDR3 DNA sequence: TGTGCCAGTAGAATGCCGGGACAGGGTAATCAGCCCCAGCATTTT.